A single T cell receptor (beta chain) is shown here with its context. With 7 bases clipped from V and 4 bases from J, the junction kept 8 bases outside the gene matches. The CDR3 is made up of 16 amino acids. Germline loops: CDR1 MNHNS, CDR2 SASEGT. This sample was taken from a study of CD8 T cells in Susac syndrome. Random hexamers served to reverse transcribe roughly 0.5 to 1 ug RNA. TCRdb independently ran MiXCR on the immunoSEQ multiplex PCR reads; one entry per CDR3 protein. The sample carries about 140,000 distinct CDR3 sequences, 95% recorded once. Sequencing of TCR beta covered CD8+ and CD4+ T cells obtained from blood. Bulk CD8+ and CD4+ cells came from magnetic negative isolation; CD8+ TEMRA by FACS.

The rearrangement links TRBV6-1 to TRBJ2-2, with TRBD2 matching over 11 bases. The sequence was obtained from a human donor with Susac syndrome. The sequenced material came from CD4+ T cells from PBMCs. This CDR3 reads CASTSSGGASTGELFF. CDR3 sequence (DNA): TGTGCCAGCACTAGTAGCGGGGGGGCTTCCACCGGGGAGCTGTTTTTT.